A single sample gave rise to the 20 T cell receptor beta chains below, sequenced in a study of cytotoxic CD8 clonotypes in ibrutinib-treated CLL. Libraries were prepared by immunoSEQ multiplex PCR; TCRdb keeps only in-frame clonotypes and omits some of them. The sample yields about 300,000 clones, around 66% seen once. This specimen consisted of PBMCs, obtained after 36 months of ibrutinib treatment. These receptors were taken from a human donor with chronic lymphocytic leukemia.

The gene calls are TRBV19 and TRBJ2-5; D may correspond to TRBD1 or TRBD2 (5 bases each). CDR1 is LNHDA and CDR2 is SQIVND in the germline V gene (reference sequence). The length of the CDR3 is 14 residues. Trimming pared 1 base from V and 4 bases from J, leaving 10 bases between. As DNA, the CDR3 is TGTGCCAGTAGTATAGGAGGGGCTGGAGAGACCCAGTACTTC. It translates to CASSIGGAGETQYF.

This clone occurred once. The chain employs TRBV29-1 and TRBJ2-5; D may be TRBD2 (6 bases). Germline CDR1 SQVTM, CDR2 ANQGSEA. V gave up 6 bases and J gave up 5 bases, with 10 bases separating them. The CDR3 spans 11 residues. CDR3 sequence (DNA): TGCAGCGTGGAGGGATGGGAGACCCAGTACTTC. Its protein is CSVEGWETQYF.

The CDR3 sequence is CASSTTSEQYF. The DNA of the CDR3 is TGTGCCAGCAGTACCACCTCCGAGCAGTACTTC. The V call is TRBV25-1, the J call TRBJ2-7; D ambiguous. Trimming pared 5 bases from V and 6 bases from J, leaving 8 bases between. The CDR3 runs 11 residues. Germline-derived CDR1 and CDR2 are MGHDK and SYGVNS.

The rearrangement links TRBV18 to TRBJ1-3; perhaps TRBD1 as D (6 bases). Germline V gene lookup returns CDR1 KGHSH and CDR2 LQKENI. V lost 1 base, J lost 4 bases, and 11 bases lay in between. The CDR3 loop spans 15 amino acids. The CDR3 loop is CASSPRGQAGNTIYF. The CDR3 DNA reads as TGTGCCAGCTCACCACGGGGGCAGGCCGGAAACACCATATATTTT.

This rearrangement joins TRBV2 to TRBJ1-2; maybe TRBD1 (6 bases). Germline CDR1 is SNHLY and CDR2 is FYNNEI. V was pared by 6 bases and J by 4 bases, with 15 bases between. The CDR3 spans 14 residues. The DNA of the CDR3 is TGTGCCAGCAGGGGGGCCCTCTGGTCCTATGGCTACACCTTC. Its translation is CASRGALWSYGYTF.

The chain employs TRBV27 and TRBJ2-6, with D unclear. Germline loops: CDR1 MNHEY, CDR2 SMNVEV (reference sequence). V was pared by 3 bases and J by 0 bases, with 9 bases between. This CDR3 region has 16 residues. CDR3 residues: CASSFLGFSGANVLTF. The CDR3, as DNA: TGTGCCAGCAGTTTCCTGGGGTTCTCTGGGGCCAACGTCCTGACTTTC.

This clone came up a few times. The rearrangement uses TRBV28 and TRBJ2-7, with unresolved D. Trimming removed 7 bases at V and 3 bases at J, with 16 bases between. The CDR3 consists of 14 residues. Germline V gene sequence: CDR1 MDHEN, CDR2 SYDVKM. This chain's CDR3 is CASISGHLRYEQYF. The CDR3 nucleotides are TGTGCCAGCATTTCCGGCCATTTACGCTACGAGCAGTACTTC.

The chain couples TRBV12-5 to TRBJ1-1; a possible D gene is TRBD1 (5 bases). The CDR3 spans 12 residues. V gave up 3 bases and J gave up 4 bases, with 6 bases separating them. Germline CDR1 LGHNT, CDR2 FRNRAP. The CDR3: CASGFGATEAFF. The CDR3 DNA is TGTGCTAGTGGTTTCGGGGCCACTGAAGCTTTCTTT. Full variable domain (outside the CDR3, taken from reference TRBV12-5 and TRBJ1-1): DARVTQTPRHKVTEMGQEVTMRCQPILGHNTVFWYRQTMMQGLELLAYFRNRAPLDDSGMPKDRFSAEMPDATLATLKIQPSEPRDSAVYFCASGFGATEAFFGQGTRLTVV.

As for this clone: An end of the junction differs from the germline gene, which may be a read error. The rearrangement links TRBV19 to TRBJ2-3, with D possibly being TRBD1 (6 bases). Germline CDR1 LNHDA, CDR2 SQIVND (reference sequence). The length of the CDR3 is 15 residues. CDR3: CASSVPRGETDAQYF. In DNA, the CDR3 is TGTGCCAGTAGTGTCCCCAGGGGAGAGACAGATGCGCAGTATTTT.

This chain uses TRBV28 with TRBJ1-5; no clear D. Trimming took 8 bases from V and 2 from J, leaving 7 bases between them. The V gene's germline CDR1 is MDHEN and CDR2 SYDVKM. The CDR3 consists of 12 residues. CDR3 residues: CASYMGNQPQHF. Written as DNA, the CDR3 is TGTGCCAGCTACATGGGCAATCAGCCCCAGCATTTT.

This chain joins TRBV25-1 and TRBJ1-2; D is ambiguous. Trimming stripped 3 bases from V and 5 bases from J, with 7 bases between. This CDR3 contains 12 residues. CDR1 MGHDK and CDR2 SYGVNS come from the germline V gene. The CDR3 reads CASSDAVYGYTF. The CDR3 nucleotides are TGTGCCAGCAGTGATGCGGTTTATGGCTACACCTTC.

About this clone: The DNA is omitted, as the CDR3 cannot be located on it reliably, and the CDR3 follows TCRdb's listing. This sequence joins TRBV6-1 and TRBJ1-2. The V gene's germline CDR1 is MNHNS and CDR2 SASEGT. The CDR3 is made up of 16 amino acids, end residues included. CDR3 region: CASSEVRRAANYGYTF.

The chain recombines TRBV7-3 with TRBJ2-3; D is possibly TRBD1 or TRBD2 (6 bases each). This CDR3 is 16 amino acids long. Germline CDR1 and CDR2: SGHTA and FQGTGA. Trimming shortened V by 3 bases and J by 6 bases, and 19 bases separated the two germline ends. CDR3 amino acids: CASSLDGGVLGDTQYF. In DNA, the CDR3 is TGTGCCAGCAGCTTGGACGGGGGCGTTTTAGGGGATACGCAGTATTTT. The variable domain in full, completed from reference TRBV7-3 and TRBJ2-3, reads GAGVSQTPSNKVTEKGKYVELRCDPISGHTALYWYRQSLGQGPEFLIYFQGTGAADDSGLPNDRFFAVRPEGSVSTLKIQRTERGDSAVYLCASSLDGGVLGDTQYFGPGTRLTVL.

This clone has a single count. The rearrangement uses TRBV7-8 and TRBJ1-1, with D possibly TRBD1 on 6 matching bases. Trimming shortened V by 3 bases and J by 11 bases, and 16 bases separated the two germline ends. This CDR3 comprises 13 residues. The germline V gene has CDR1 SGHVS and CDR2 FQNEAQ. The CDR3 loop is CASSLQLQGTAFF. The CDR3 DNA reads TGTGCCAGCAGCTTGCAACTCCAGGGGACGGCTTTCTTT.

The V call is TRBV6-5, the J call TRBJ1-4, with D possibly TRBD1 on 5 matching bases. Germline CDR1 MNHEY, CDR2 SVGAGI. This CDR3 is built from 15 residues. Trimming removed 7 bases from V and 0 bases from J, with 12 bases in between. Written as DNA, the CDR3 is TGTGCCAGCACTCAAGACAGTTCAACTAATGAAAAACTGTTTTTT. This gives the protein CASTQDSSTNEKLFF.

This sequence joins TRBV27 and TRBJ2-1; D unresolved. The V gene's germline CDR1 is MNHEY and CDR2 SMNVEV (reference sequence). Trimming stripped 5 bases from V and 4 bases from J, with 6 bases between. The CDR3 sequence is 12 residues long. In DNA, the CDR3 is TGTGCCAGCAGTGTCCCATACAATGAGCAGTTCTTC. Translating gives CASSVPYNEQFF.

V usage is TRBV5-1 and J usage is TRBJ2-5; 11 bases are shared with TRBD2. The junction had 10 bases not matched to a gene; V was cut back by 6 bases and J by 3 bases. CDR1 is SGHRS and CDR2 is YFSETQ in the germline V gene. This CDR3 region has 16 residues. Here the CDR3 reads CASTSPLAGGEETQYF. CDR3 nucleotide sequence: TGCGCCAGCACCTCTCCCTTAGCGGGAGGGGAAGAGACCCAGTACTTC.

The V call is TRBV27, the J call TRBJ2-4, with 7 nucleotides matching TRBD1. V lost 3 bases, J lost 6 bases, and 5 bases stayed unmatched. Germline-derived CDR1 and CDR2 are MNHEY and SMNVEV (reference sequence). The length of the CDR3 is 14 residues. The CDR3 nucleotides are TGTGCCAGCAGTTTCAGGGCAGGGGGAAACATTCAGTACTTC. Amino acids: CASSFRAGGNIQYF.

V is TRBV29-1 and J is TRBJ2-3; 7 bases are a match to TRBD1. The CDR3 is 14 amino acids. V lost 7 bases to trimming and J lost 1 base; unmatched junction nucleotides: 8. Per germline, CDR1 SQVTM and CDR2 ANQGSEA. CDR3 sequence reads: CSASTGDRTDTQYF. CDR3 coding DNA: TGCAGCGCTAGCACAGGGGATCGCACAGATACGCAGTATTTT.

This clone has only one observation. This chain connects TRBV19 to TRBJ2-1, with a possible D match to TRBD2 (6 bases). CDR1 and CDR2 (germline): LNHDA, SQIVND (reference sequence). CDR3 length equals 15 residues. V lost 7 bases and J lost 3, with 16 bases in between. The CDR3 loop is CASTMTSGVYNEQFF. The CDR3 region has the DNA TGTGCCAGTACCATGACTAGTGGGGTCTACAATGAGCAGTTCTTC.